These T cell receptor beta chains were read from a single sample in a study of identical twins. TCRdb independently ran MiXCR on the 5' RACE reads; one entry per CDR3 protein. The table has about 890,000 distinct CDR3 sequences, roughly an eighth seen once; the top ten hold around 1.5%. The same specimen was also included in a second study, on yellow fever vaccine responses in identical twins.

The sample comprised PBMCs. Receptors were obtained from a woman aged 18-29 years in good health. Both conserved end residues are part of each CDR3. Fields, in order: clone size, J gene, V gene, D gene, CDR3 protein, CDR3 DNA. D genes are given only for firm matches. Expanded clones are given a class, and other clones once, few, many or no size at all.

NA TRBJ1-1 TRBV11-3 NA CASTLGRANTEAFF TGTGCCAGCACCCTAGGCAGGGCGAACACTGAAGCTTTCTTT
many TRBJ2-1 TRBV20-1 TRBD2 CSARLAGGPEEQFF TGCAGTGCTAGGTTAGCGGGGGGGCCAGAGGAGCAGTTCTTC
few TRBJ2-1 TRBV5-1 TRBD2 CASSLAIGTTNEQFF TGCGCCAGCAGCTTGGCCATAGGGACTACCAATGAGCAGTTCTTC
many TRBJ2-3 TRBV2 TRBD2 CASRPGLAGGPDTQYF TGTGCCAGCAGACCCGGACTAGCGGGAGGCCCAGATACGCAGTATTTT
many TRBJ2-5 TRBV4-1 NA CASSQDVGSGETQYF TGCGCCAGCAGCCAAGATGTGGGATCAGGGGAGACCCAGTACTTC
few TRBJ2-2 TRBV5-4 NA CASSSLTENTGELFF TGTGCCAGCAGCTCATTGACAGAGAACACCGGGGAGCTGTTTTTT
few TRBJ2-1 TRBV25-1 TRBD1 CASTGTGVYNEQFF TGTGCCAGCACCGGGACAGGGGTTTATAATGAGCAGTTCTTC
NA TRBJ2-1 TRBV10-1 NA CASSDLAGDTYNEQFF TGCGCCAGCAGTGACCTGGCGGGTGATACCTACAATGAGCAGTTCTTC
NA TRBJ2-5 TRBV7-8 NA CASSLGLAAFSYQETQYF TGTGCCAGCAGCTTAGGGCTAGCCGCCTTTTCGTACCAAGAGACCCAGTACTTC
NA TRBJ2-3 TRBV20-1 TRBD2 CSARTVGLAATDTQYF TGCAGTGCTAGGACGGTCGGACTAGCGGCCACAGATACGCAGTATTTT
few TRBJ2-3 TRBV20-1 TRBD1 CSAGGQGPRMYF TGCAGTGCTGGAGGACAGGGGCCGCGTATGTATTTT
few TRBJ2-5 TRBV29-1 TRBD2 CSVEVVLAGETQYF TGCAGCGTTGAAGTAGTCCTAGCGGGAGAGACCCAGTACTTC
NA TRBJ2-1 TRBV20-1 NA CSAWTHPGSEQFF TGCAGTGCTTGGACGCACCCCGGCTCTGAGCAGTTCTTC
many TRBJ1-5 TRBV12-3/TRBV12-4 TRBD1 CASSLADRGRNQPQHF TGTGCCAGCAGTTTAGCGGACAGGGGGAGGAATCAGCCCCAGCATTTT
NA TRBJ1-2 TRBV7-9 TRBD1 CASSLSGQGAAGGYTF TGTGCCAGCAGCTTATCCGGTCAGGGGGCAGCAGGCGGCTACACCTTC
few TRBJ2-3 TRBV12-5 NA CASGFGQLSSTDTQYF TGTGCTAGTGGTTTTGGGCAGTTGTCTAGCACAGATACGCAGTATTTT
NA TRBJ1-5 TRBV7-9 TRBD1 CASSLGDRAGQPQHF TGTGCCAGCAGCTTAGGGGACAGGGCTGGGCAGCCCCAGCATTTT
NA TRBJ2-6 TRBV5-1 NA CASSWGALGAGANVLTF TGCGCCAGCAGCTGGGGAGCGTTAGGGGCCGGGGCCAACGTCCTGACTTTC
many TRBJ2-3 TRBV5-1 NA CASSPLGTSGRSDTQYF TGCGCCAGCAGCCCCCTCGGGACCAGCGGTAGGTCAGATACGCAGTATTTT
NA TRBJ2-3 TRBV7-2 NA CASSPPLLMSDTQYF TGTGCCAGCAGCCCCCCCCTGCTAATGTCAGATACGCAGTATTTT
NA TRBJ2-1 TRBV10-3 TRBD2 CAISESGVTSGRYNEQFF TGTGCCATCAGTGAGTCGGGAGTGACTAGCGGGAGGTACAATGAGCAGTTCTTC
NA TRBJ2-5 TRBV6-4 NA CASADLAAMGTQYF TGTGCCAGCGCTGACTTAGCGGCGATGGGGACCCAGTACTTC
few TRBJ1-4 TRBV20-1 NA CSAAVRGLNEKLFF TGCAGTGCCGCGGTTCGGGGCCTTAATGAAAAACTGTTTTTT
NA TRBJ2-2 TRBV9 NA CASSNRDINTGELFF TGTGCCAGCAGCAACCGGGACATAAACACCGGGGAGCTGTTTTTT
NA TRBJ2-3 TRBV5-8 TRBD2 CASPSGFSDTQYF TGTGCCAGCCCTAGCGGGTTCTCAGATACGCAGTATTTT
NA TRBJ2-7 TRBV7-3 TRBD1 CASSPRPGQTYEQYF TGTGCCAGCAGTCCCAGGCCGGGACAGACCTACGAGCAGTACTTC
few TRBJ2-3 TRBV12-3/TRBV12-4 NA CASSQQGPSSTDTQYF TGTGCCAGCAGTCAACAGGGCCCATCTAGCACAGATACGCAGTATTTT